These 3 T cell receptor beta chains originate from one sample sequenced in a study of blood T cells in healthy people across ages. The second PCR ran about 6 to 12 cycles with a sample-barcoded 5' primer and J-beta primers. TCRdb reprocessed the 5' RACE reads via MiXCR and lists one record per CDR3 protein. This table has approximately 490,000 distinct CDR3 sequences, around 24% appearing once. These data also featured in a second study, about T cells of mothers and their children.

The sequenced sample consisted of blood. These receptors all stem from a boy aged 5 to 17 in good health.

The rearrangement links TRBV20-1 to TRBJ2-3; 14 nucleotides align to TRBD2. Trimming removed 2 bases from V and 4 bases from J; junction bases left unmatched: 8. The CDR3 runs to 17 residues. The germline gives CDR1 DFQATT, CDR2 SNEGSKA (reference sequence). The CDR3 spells CSARPAGTSGSPDTQYF. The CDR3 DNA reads TGCAGTGCTAGACCGGCCGGGACTAGCGGGAGTCCAGATACGCAGTATTTT.

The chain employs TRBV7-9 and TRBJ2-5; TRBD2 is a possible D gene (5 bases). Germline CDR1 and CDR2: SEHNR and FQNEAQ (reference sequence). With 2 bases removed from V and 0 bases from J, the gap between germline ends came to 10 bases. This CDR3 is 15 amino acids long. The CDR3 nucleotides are TGTGCCAGCAGCTTATTTGAGCGGTACCAAGAGACCCAGTACTTC. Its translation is CASSLFERYQETQYF. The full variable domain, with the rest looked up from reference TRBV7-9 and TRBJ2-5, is DTGVSQNPRHKITKRGQNVTFRCDPISEHNRLYWYRQTLGQGPEFLTYFQNEAQLEKSRLLSDRFSAERPKGSFSTLEIQRTEQGDSAMYLCASSLFERYQETQYFGPGTRLLVL.

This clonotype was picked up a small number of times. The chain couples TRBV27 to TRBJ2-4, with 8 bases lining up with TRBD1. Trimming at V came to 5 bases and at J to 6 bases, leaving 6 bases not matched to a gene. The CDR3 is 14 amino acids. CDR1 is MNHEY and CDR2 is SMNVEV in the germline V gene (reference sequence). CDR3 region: CASSPGGLGNIQYF. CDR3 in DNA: TGTGCCAGCAGTCCAGGGGGCTTGGGAAACATTCAGTACTTC.